Below, 10 T cell receptor beta chains from the same sample are listed, as sequenced in a study of T cells in Graves' hyperthyroidism and ophthalmopathy. It was RNA transcripts that yielded the amplified TCR beta CDR3 regions. A first-round RT-PCR of the TCR CDR3 used the HTBI primer set. A single record per CDR3 protein comes from TCRdb applying MiXCR to the multiplex PCR reads. The sample gives 450,000 to 550,000 distinct CDR3 sequences, around 24% of which show up once; about 11% is in the top ten. The specimen sequenced was blood. The receptors derive from a woman aged 25 to 39 with Graves' ophthalmopathy.

Only a few counts were recorded for this clonotype. This may stem from a read error, because a much larger clone lies one nucleotide away. V is TRBV9 and J is TRBJ1-1, with 7 bases that match TRBD1. Germline-derived CDR1 and CDR2 are SGDLS and YYNGEE. Trimming took 4 bases from V and 3 from J; bases not matched to a gene: 9. The CDR3 extends over 15 amino acids. The CDR3 spells CASSTDRAGDTEAFF. The CDR3 region has the DNA TGTGCCAGCAGCACCGACAGGGCTGGGGACACTGAAGCTTTCTTT.

This clonotype has a count of ten or more. The chain couples TRBV5-1 to TRBJ1-1, with 12 bases that match TRBD1. The CDR3 runs to 17 residues. Germline lookup yields CDR1 SGHRS and CDR2 YFSETQ. Trimming took 3 bases from V and 4 from J; bases not matched to a gene: 10. The CDR3 nucleotides are TGCGCCAGCAGCTGGGGACAGGGGGCGGGGGTCAGCACTGAAGCTTTCTTT. Amino acids: CASSWGQGAGVSTEAFF.

This clonotype was observed a few times. The chain joins TRBV18 to TRBJ1-1; 7 bases fit TRBD1. The CDR3 has 17 amino acids. Germline loops: CDR1 KGHSH, CDR2 LQKENI. The trim removed 0 bases at V and 0 bases at J, leaving 7 bases unmatched. Written as DNA, the CDR3 is TGTGCCAGCTCACCACCCGCGGCAGGGGGTATGAACACTGAAGCTTTCTTT. The encoded protein is CASSPPAAGGMNTEAFF.

This clonotype was observed a handful of times. The rearrangement uses TRBV28 and TRBJ2-2; 12 nucleotides agree with TRBD1. V lost 4 bases to trimming and J lost 8 bases; unmatched junction nucleotides: 8. The length of the CDR3 is 16 residues. Germline CDR1 MDHEN, CDR2 SYDVKM. The CDR3 region is CASSSAGTGGTGELFF. The CDR3 DNA sequence: TGTGCCAGCAGTTCGGCCGGGACAGGGGGCACGGGGGAGCTGTTTTTT.

This clonotype was found a few times. This may stem from a read error, because a much larger clone lies one nucleotide away. The chain couples TRBV27 to TRBJ1-2; tentatively, D is TRBD1 (6 bases). Germline lookup yields CDR1 MNHEY and CDR2 SMNVEV (reference sequence). The CDR3 has 13 amino acids. Trimming took 8 bases from V and 5 from J, leaving 15 bases between them. Here the CDR3 reads CASGRGGGYGYTF. CDR3 sequence (DNA): TGTGCCAGCGGAAGAGGGGGTGGGTATGGCTACACCTTC.

This clonotype has at least ten counts. The chain links TRBV29-1 to TRBJ2-5, with a tentative D call TRBD1 (7 bases). Germline CDR1 reads SQVTM; CDR2 reads ANQGSEA. This CDR3 is 14 amino acids long. Trimming removed 8 bases at V and 3 bases at J, with 19 bases between. The CDR3 sequence: CSSTGESGEETQYF. The CDR3 DNA reads TGCAGCAGCACAGGGGAATCGGGGGAAGAGACCCAGTACTTC.

This clonotype appeared many times. The chain carries TRBV6-1 and TRBJ1-1; 7 nucleotides line up with TRBD1. After removal of 6 bases from V and 0 bases from J, the junction contained 4 bases not matched to a gene. CDR3 length equals 14 residues. The V gene's germline CDR1 is MNHNS and CDR2 SASEGT. The CDR3 bases are TGTGCCAGCAGGGGGACAGAGATGAACACTGAAGCTTTCTTT. As protein: CASRGTEMNTEAFF.

The sample holds many counts of this clonotype. The chain combines TRBV14 with TRBJ1-2, with TRBD1 matching over 11 bases. The CDR3 spans 15 residues. J was trimmed by 6 bases and V by 3 bases; bases with no gene match: 6. The V gene's germline CDR1 is SGHDN and CDR2 FVKESK. In DNA form, the CDR3 reads TGTGCCAGCAGCCAGTGGACAGGGGGCTTGGATGGCTACACCTTC. Translated, it gives CASSQWTGGLDGYTF.

The rearrangement uses TRBV2 and TRBJ2-7; 9 bases agree with TRBD2. The CDR3 totals 13 residues. J lost 10 bases, V lost 4 bases, and 8 bases had no gene match. CDR1 and CDR2 from the germline V gene are SNHLY and FYNNEI. As DNA, the CDR3 is TGTGCCAGCAGTGCCTCGGGGCGGGAGGGACAGTACTTC. This gives the protein CASSASGREGQYF.

This clonotype showed up many times. The chain uses TRBV24-1 and TRBJ2-2; TRBD1 might be the D (5 bases). Germline assignment: CDR1 KGHDR and CDR2 SFDVKD. Trimming cost V 5 bases and J 1 base, with 13 bases left between them. The CDR3 loop spans 16 amino acids. The CDR3 region is CATSASTGKNTGELFF. CDR3 bases: TGTGCCACCAGTGCTTCCACAGGCAAGAACACCGGGGAGCTGTTTTTT.